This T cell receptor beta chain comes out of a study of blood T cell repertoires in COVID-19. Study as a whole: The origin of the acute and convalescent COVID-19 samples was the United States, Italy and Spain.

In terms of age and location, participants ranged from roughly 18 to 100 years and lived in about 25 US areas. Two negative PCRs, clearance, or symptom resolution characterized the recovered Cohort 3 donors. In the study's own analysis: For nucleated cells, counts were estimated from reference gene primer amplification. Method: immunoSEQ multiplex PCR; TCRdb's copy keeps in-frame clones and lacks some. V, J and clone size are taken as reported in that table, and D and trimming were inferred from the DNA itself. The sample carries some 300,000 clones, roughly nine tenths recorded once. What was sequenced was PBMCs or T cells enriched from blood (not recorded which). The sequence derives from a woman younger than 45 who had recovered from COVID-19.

CDR3 nucleotides: TGTGCCAACTGGGGACTTTTCGGGCCCCAGCATTTT. Translation gives CANWGLFGPQHF. The chain uses TRBV24-1 and TRBJ1-5; D is perhaps TRBD1 (5 bases). Looked up from germline, CDR1 is KGHDR and CDR2 is SFDVKD. Trimming pared 11 bases from V and 9 bases from J, leaving 16 bases between. The CDR3 is 12 residues long.